This TCR beta chain was captured by sequencing in a study of T-cell reconstitution after alpha-beta-depleted transplantation in children. Preparation of the TCRbeta library was carried out with unique molecular identifiers. From the PCR reads, TCRdb called clonotypes with MiXCR, one entry per CDR3 protein. The profile shows about 500,000 distinct CDR3 sequences, approximately 32% of them singletons. CDR3 length equals 13 residues. Trimming stripped 4 bases from V and 5 bases from J, with 9 bases between. The V and J genes are TRBV12-3 or TRBV12-4 and TRBJ1-5; no definite D call. The receptor's source is a human donor who donated a stem cell graft to a child with aplastic anemia. Material: PBMCs from the stem cell graft donor, obtained from the stem cell graft. This CDR3 reads CASSYTEYQPQHF. CDR3 coding DNA: TGTGCCAGCAGTTATACGGAATATCAGCCCCAGCATTTT.